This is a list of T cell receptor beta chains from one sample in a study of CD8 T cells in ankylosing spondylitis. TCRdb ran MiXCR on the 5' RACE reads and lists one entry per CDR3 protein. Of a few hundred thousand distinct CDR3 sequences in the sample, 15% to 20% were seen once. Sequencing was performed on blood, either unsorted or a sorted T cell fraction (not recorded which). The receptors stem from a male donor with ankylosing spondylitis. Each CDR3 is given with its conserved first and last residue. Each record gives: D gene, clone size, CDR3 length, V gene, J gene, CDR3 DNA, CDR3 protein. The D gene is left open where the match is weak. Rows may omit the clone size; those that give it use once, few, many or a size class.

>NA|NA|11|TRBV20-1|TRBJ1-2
TGCAGGGGGCGGGGAGAATATGGCTACACCTTC
CRGRGEYGYTF
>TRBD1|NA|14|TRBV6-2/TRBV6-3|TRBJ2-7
TGTGCCAGCAGTGGGACAGGGCCCTCGGGCGAGCAGTACTTC
CASSGTGPSGEQYF
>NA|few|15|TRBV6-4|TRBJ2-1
TGTGCCAGCAGTGCAGGCCGAAACTCCTACAATGAGCAGTTCTTC
CASSAGRNSYNEQFF
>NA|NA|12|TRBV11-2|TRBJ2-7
TGTGCCAGCAGCCTCCAAACCTACGAGCAGTACTTC
CASSLQTYEQYF
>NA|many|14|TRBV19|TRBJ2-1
TGTGCCAGTAGTCCCGGGAGTGGATACAATGAGCAGTTCTTC
CASSPGSGYNEQFF
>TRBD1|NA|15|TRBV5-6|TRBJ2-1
TGTGCCAGCAGCTTGGGGGACAGGGAGTCTAATGAGCAGTTCTTC
CASSLGDRESNEQFF
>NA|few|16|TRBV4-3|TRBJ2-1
TGCGCCAGCAGCCAAGATCGGTCCGGAATATACAATGAGCAGTTCTTC
CASSQDRSGIYNEQFF
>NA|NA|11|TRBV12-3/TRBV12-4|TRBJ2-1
TGTGCCAGCAGTGGGGGGGCTGAGCAGTTCTTC
CASSGGAEQFF
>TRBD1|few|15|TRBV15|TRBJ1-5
TGTGCCACCAGCTCGGACAGGGGTATCAATCAGCCCCAGCATTTT
CATSSDRGINQPQHF
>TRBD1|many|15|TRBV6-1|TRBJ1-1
TGTGCCAGCAGCGGCGACGGGACAGGGAACACTGAAGCTTTCTTT
CASSGDGTGNTEAFF
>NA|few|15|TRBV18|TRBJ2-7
TGTGCCAGCTCAATAACGGGACACAACGCCTACGAGCAGTACTTC
CASSITGHNAYEQYF
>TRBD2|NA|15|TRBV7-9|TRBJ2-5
TGTGCCAGCACCCTTCTCGCGGGGGACCAAGAGACCCAGTACTTC
CASTLLAGDQETQYF
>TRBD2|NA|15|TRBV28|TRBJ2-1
TGTGCCAGCAGTTTTCGGGGGACTACCTACAATGAGCAGTTCTTC
CASSFRGTTYNEQFF
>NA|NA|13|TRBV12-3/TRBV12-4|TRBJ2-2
TGTGCCAGCAGTTTCAATGTTGCCGGGGAGCTGTTTTTT
CASSFNVAGELFF
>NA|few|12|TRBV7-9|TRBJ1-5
TGTGCCAGCAGCCGGAGTAATCAGCCCCAGCATTTT
CASSRSNQPQHF
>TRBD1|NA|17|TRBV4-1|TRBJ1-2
TGCGCCAGCAGCCAAGTTCAAGGGGGCGTTTTGGGCTATGGCTACACCTTC
CASSQVQGGVLGYGYTF
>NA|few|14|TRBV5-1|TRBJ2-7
TGCGCCAGCAGCCCGGCGGAGTTCTCCTACGAGCAGTACTTC
CASSPAEFSYEQYF
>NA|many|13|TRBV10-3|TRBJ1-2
TGTGCCATCAGACCCCAGGATTACTATGGCTACACCTTC
CAIRPQDYYGYTF
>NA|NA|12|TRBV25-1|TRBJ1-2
TGTGCCAGCAGTGAATTTACCTATGGCTACACCTTC
CASSEFTYGYTF
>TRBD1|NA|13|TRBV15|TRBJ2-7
TGTGCCACCGGGACAGCACTTACCTACGAGCAGTACTTC
CATGTALTYEQYF
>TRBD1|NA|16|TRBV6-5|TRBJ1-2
TGTGCCAGCAGTTACCCGCCGATGGGACAGGGGGATGGCTACACCTTC
CASSYPPMGQGDGYTF
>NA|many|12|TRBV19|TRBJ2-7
TGTGCCAGTAGTATAATACTCGGGGAGCAGTACTTC
CASSIILGEQYF
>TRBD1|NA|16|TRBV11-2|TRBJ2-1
TGTGCCAGCAGCCCCACAGACAGGGGCTCCTACAATGAGCAGTTCTTC
CASSPTDRGSYNEQFF
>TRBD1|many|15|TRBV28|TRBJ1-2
TGTGCCAGCAGTTTTGTCACAGGGGGTGGCTATGGCTACACCTTC
CASSFVTGGGYGYTF
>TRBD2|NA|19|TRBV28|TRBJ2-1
TGTGCCAGCAGACATACCGGGACTAGCGGGAGCGAATACTACAATGAGCAGTTCTTC
CASRHTGTSGSEYYNEQFF
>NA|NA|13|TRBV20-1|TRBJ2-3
TGCAGTGCTACCAAGACTGACACAGATACGCAGTATTTT
CSATKTDTDTQYF
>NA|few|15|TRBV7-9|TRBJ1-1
TGTGCCAGCAGTCGGTTCCAGGGTTCAAACACTGAAGCTTTCTTT
CASSRFQGSNTEAFF
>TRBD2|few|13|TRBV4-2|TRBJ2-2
TGTGCCAGCAGCCACAGGGAGGGCGGGGAGCTGTTTTTT
CASSHREGGELFF
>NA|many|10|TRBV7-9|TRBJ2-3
TGTGCCAGCAGCACCGATACGCAGTATTTT
CASSTDTQYF
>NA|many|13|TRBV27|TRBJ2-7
TGTGCCAGCAGTTTAGGTAGCCCCTACGAGCAGTACTTC
CASSLGSPYEQYF
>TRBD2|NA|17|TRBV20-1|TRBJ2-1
TGCAGTGCTCCTCCCCGGCGGGAGGGCCTCGTCTACAATGAGCAGTTCTTC
CSAPPRREGLVYNEQFF
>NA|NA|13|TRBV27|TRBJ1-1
TGTGCCAGCAGTGGCGATTTGAACACTGAAGCTTTCTTT
CASSGDLNTEAFF
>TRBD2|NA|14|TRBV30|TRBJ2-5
TGTGCCTGGAGTACTAGCGGGGGGCAAGAGACCCAGTACTTC
CAWSTSGGQETQYF
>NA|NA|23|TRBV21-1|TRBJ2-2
TGTGCCAGCAGCAAATATGGGGATGGTAGCGGGTACTATCGGGCATCGAACACCGGGGAGCTGTTTTTT
CASSKYGDGSGYYRASNTGELFF
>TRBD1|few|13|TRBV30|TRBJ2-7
TGTGCCTGGAGTTCGACAGGGAACTACGAGCAGTACTTC
CAWSSTGNYEQYF
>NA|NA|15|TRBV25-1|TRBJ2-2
TGTGCCAGCAGTGAATTAAACTCGGTCACCGGGGAGCTGTTTTTT
CASSELNSVTGELFF
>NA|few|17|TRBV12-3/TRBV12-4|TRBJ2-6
TGTGCCAGCAGTTTAGTGGGGCAGCTCTCTGGGGCCAACGTCCTGACTTTC
CASSLVGQLSGANVLTF
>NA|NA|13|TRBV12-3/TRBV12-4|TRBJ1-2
TGTGCCAGCACTCCCGGGAAAAACTATGGCTACACCTTC
CASTPGKNYGYTF
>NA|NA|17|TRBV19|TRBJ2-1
TGCGCCAGTAGTATCGGAGCGGATGGGACCTTGGGCTATGAGCAGTTCTTC
CASSIGADGTLGYEQFF
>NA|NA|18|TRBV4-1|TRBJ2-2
TGCGCCAGCAGCCGGTCGTTGGTGGGGGGACAGAACACCGGGGAGCTGTTTTTT
CASSRSLVGGQNTGELFF
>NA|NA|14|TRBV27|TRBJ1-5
TGTGCCAGCAGTTTTTCAGGGGTGAATCAGCCCCAGCATTTT
CASSFSGVNQPQHF
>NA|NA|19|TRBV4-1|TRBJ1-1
TGCGCCAGCAGCCAAGAACCGGGACCGACATCCGTGGAGAACACTGAAGCTTTCTTT
CASSQEPGPTSVENTEAFF
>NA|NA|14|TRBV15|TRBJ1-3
TGTGCCACCAGCAGAGCGGTCAACGAAAACACCATATATTTT
CATSRAVNENTIYF
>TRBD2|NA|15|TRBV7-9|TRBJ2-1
TGTGCCAGCAGCGCCGGCGGGGGGGGTTACAACGAGCAGTTCTTC
CASSAGGGGYNEQFF
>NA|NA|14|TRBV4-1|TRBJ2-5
TGCGCCAGCAGCCAAGACCGGAATCAAGAGACCCAGTACTTC
CASSQDRNQETQYF
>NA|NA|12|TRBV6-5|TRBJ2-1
TGTGCCAGCAGTTCCTCTAGCAATGAGCAGTTCTTC
CASSSSSNEQFF
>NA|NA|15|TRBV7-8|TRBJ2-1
TGTGCCAGCAGCTTAGCGGGAGTAGGGCTCAATGAGCAGTTCTTC
CASSLAGVGLNEQFF
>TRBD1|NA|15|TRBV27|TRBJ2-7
TGTGCCAGCAGACGCGGGACAGGTCTAGGAAACGAGCAGTACTTC
CASRRGTGLGNEQYF
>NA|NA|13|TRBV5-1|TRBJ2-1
TGCGCCAGCAGCTTGTACAGGTACAATGAGCAGTTCTTC
CASSLYRYNEQFF
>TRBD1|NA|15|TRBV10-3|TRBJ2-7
TGTGCCATCAGTATAAACCGGGACAGGGAATACGAGCAGTACTTC
CAISINRDREYEQYF
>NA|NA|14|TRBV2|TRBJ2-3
TGTGCCAGCAGTGAAGCGGCTAGCACAGATACGCAGTATTTT
CASSEAASTDTQYF
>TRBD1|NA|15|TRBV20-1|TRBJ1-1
TGCAGTGCTACGGCTCCGGGACAGGTGAACACTGAAGCTTTCTTT
CSATAPGQVNTEAFF
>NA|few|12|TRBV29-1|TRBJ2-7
TGCAGCGTCGCAATTGCAGGGGTCGAGCAGTACTTC
CSVAIAGVEQYF
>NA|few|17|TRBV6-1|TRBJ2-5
TGTGCCAGCAGTGAGTTCGTTTTGGGGGCTCGGCAAGAGACCCAGTACTTC
CASSEFVLGARQETQYF